The subject of this entry is one T cell receptor beta chain. Its cognate antigen is unknown. The sample belongs to a study of cytomegalovirus exposure and HLA in healthy donors. Whole-study context: Prior work identified about 120 million unique TCR beta sequences in around 170 million T cells.

Amplification used 60 Vbeta primers and 13 Jbeta primers. TCRdb keeps only in-frame clones here, not all; method: immunoSEQ multiplex PCR. The data contain 150,000 to 180,000 clones, 75% to 85% of them seen just once; the ten biggest clones take up around 7.2%. The trim removed 6 bases at V and 5 bases at J, leaving 9 bases unmatched. Per the germline V gene, CDR1 is MNHNY and CDR2 is SVGAGI (reference sequence). The CDR3 sequence is 16 residues long. Study observations and caveats: The study reported that TCR beta sequences accurately predicted HLA-A and HLA-B alleles in most subjects. A later look showed TCR association rates differing by HLA locus, highest for DRB1 and lowest for HLA-C.

This chain joins TRBV6-6 and TRBJ2-3, with 12 nucleotides matching TRBD2. Input material: PBMCs. The source is a man younger than 40 in good health and CMV-seropositive. As DNA, the CDR3 is TGTGCCAGCAGGAGACTAGCGGGAGACGGAGGAGATACGCAGTATTTT. This codes for CASRRLAGDGGDTQYF.